What follows are 25 T cell receptor beta chains derived from one specimen sequenced in a study of cytomegalovirus exposure and HLA in healthy donors. Using immunoSEQ multiplex PCR, the repertoire was profiled, and TCRdb retains in-frame clones only, with some absent. The sample lists some 310,000 clones, roughly 88% seen once, with roughly 0.88% in the top ten. The specimen sequenced was PBMCs. The receptors come from a man aged 25-45 years in good health and CMV-seronegative.

The chain has TRBV5-1 and TRBJ2-5; 11 bases align to TRBD2. The germline gives CDR1 SGHRS, CDR2 YFSETQ. The J segment lost 1 base and the V segment lost 1 base, leaving 6 bases of the junction unmatched. CDR3 length equals 17 residues. The CDR3 loop reads CASSLSVLAGGQETQYF. The DNA for the CDR3 is TGCGCCAGCAGCTTGTCCGTTCTAGCGGGGGGCCAAGAGACCCAGTACTTC. The variable domain in full, with the rest retrieved from reference TRBV5-1 and TRBJ2-5, is KAGVTQTPRYLIKTRGQQVTLSCSPISGHRSVSWYQQTPGQGLQFLFEYFSETQRNKGNFPGRFSGRQFSNSRSEMNVSTLELGDSALYLCASSLSVLAGGQETQYFGPGTRLLVL.

The rearrangement uses TRBV5-1 and TRBJ1-5; the match to TRBD1 covers 10 bases. The CDR3 consists of 15 residues. Germline lookup yields CDR1 SGHRS and CDR2 YFSETQ. V lost 4 bases to trimming and J lost 3 bases; unmatched junction nucleotides: 4. CDR3 sequence: CASSRGTGANQPQHF. The DNA of the CDR3 is TGCGCCAGCAGCAGAGGGACAGGGGCCAATCAGCCCCAGCATTTT.

The genes are TRBV27 and TRBJ2-2; D perhaps matches TRBD2 (7 bases). The CDR3 sequence is 15 residues long. Germline V CDR1 and CDR2: MNHEY, SMNVEV (reference sequence). V gave up 2 bases and J gave up 5 bases, with 12 bases separating them. The CDR3 sequence is CASSLAGAGTGELFF. CDR3 DNA: TGTGCCAGCAGTTTAGCGGGGGCTGGGACCGGGGAGCTGTTTTTT.

V is TRBV13 and J is TRBJ1-1; D is possibly TRBD1 (6 bases). Trimming pared 0 bases from V and 5 bases from J, leaving 13 bases between. This CDR3 contains 15 residues. From germline, CDR1 is PRHDT and CDR2 FYEKMQ (reference sequence). The CDR3 DNA sequence: TGTGCCAGCAGCTTAGGCATCAGGGGTTGGACTGAAGCTTTCTTT. Translating gives CASSLGIRGWTEAFF.

The chain joins TRBV12-5 to TRBJ1-3, with D perhaps matching TRBD1 (5 bases). CDR3 size: 16 residues. Deletions cut 3 bases from V and 2 bases from J, with 14 bases between. Looked up from germline, CDR1 is LGHNT and CDR2 is FRNRAP. DNA of the CDR3: TGTGCTAGTGGTTTCCAGTTCGGGGGAACTGGAAACACCATATATTTT. It yields the protein CASGFQFGGTGNTIYF. Based on the CDR3 plus reference TRBV12-5 and TRBJ1-3, the full variable domain is DARVTQTPRHKVTEMGQEVTMRCQPILGHNTVFWYRQTMMQGLELLAYFRNRAPLDDSGMPKDRFSAEMPDATLATLKIQPSEPRDSAVYFCASGFQFGGTGNTIYFGEGSWLTVV.

This chain connects TRBV5-1 to TRBJ2-5; D possibly corresponds to TRBD2 (6 bases). The CDR3 sequence is 16 residues long. Germline assignment: CDR1 SGHRS and CDR2 YFSETQ. Trimming pared 2 bases from V and 1 base from J, leaving 15 bases between. The CDR3 DNA reads as TGCGCCAGCAGCTTCCGACTAGTGCGGGCCCAAGAGACCCAGTACTTC. Translated, it gives CASSFRLVRAQETQYF.

The V and J genes are TRBV4-1 and TRBJ1-2, with D tentatively TRBD1 (6 bases). Trimming took off 4 bases at V and 5 bases at J, with 17 bases between the two ends. The CDR3 has 15 residues. Germline V gene data show CDR1 as MGHRA and CDR2 as YSYEKL. The CDR3 reads CASSPEGGPPYGYTF. In nucleotides, the CDR3 is TGCGCCAGCAGCCCAGAGGGGGGACCCCCTTATGGCTACACCTTC.

V and J are TRBV6-1 and TRBJ2-1; D is possibly TRBD2 (5 bases). Looked up from germline, CDR1 is MNHNS and CDR2 is SASEGT. The CDR3 extends over 13 amino acids. The CDR3 protein is CAASEFGGNEQFF. The CDR3 coding sequence is TGTGCTGCCAGCGAGTTCGGAGGCAATGAGCAGTTCTTC.

The chain uses TRBV19 and TRBJ1-6, with TRBD1 identical over 8 bases. The V gene's germline CDR1 is LNHDA and CDR2 SQIVND (reference sequence). With V trimmed by 5 bases and J by 5 bases, 2 bases remained unmatched. This CDR3 region has 14 residues. The CDR3 loop reads CASSSTGDNSPLHF. CDR3 DNA: TGTGCCAGTAGTTCGACAGGGGATAATTCACCCCTCCACTTT.

The rearrangement uses TRBV15 and TRBJ1-4; D is perhaps TRBD1 (6 bases). V lost 0 bases and J lost 8, with 13 bases in between. CDR1 is LNHNV and CDR2 is YYDKDF in the germline V gene (reference sequence). This CDR3 is 15 amino acids long. The CDR3 region has the DNA TGTGCCACCAGCAGAGATGGGGGCCCGGCGGAAAAACTGTTTTTT. Protein sequence: CATSRDGGPAEKLFF.

J is TRBJ1-5 and V is TRBV18; TRBD1 matches 10 bases. The CDR3 sequence is 15 residues long. Losses at the gene ends were 3 bases for V and 5 bases for J; bases not matched to a gene: 4. The germline gives CDR1 KGHSH, CDR2 LQKENI. CDR3 in DNA: TGTGCCAGCTCACCGACCGGGACAGGGGATCAGCCCCAGCATTTT. Translated, it gives CASSPTGTGDQPQHF.

The chain is built from TRBV4-3 and TRBJ1-1; D is ambiguous. Germline-derived CDR1 and CDR2 are LGHNA and YSLEER. The CDR3 totals 14 residues. Between the trimmed V and J ends, which lost 0 bases and 1 base, there was a span of 6 bases. CDR3 sequence: CASSQERENTEAFF. The DNA for the CDR3 is TGCGCCAGCAGCCAAGAGCGGGAGAACACTGAAGCTTTCTTT.

This clone was observed a handful of times. The chain couples TRBV2 to TRBJ2-7, with a weak D call TRBD1 (6 bases). V shed 5 bases and J shed 0 bases, with 11 bases lying between them. Germline V gives CDR1 SNHLY, CDR2 FYNNEI. The CDR3 consists of 14 residues. CDR3: CASSTDRFSYEQYF. The CDR3, as DNA: TGTGCCAGCAGTACTGACAGGTTCTCCTACGAGCAGTACTTC. Full variable domain (outside the CDR3, taken from reference TRBV2 and TRBJ2-7): EPEVTQTPSHQVTQMGQEVILRCVPISNHLYFYWYRQILGQKVEFLVSFYNNEISEKSEIFDDQFSVERPDGSNFTLKIRSTKLEDSAMYFCASSTDRFSYEQYFGPGTRLTVT.

The chain recombines TRBV25-1 with TRBJ2-5; D perhaps matches TRBD2 (6 bases). The CDR3 is 15 residues long. Looked up from germline, CDR1 is MGHDK and CDR2 is SYGVNS. With 0 bases removed from V and 1 base from J, the gap between germline ends came to 9 bases. This chain's CDR3 is CASSEYGSGQETQYF. CDR3 bases: TGTGCCAGCAGTGAATATGGTAGCGGCCAAGAGACCCAGTACTTC.

This chain joins TRBV4-3 and TRBJ2-7; a weak D match, TRBD2 (7 bases). This CDR3 has 16 residues. Germline-derived CDR1 and CDR2 are LGHNA and YSLEER. V was pared by 1 base and J by 1 base, with 14 bases between. The CDR3 DNA reads TGCGCCAGCAGCCAAGGCCGCGGGGGCAAATCCTACGAGCAGTACTTC. It specifies CASSQGRGGKSYEQYF.

This rearrangement joins TRBV21-1 to TRBJ2-6; the table's D gene call, TRBD2, was not cross checked with the DNA. TRBV21-1 is reported as a pseudogene. The CDR3 loop spans 17 amino acids. This chain's CDR3 is CASSSRDWSSGANVLTF. DNA of the CDR3: TGTGCCAGCAGTTCCCGGGACTGGAGCTCTGGGGCCAACGTCCTGACTTTC.

The CDR3 sequence: CASSEEGQGVYTQYF. The CDR3 coding sequence is TGTGCCAGCAGTGAGGAGGGACAGGGGGTATATACGCAGTATTTT. The rearrangement joins TRBV2 to TRBJ2-3, with TRBD1 identical over 11 bases. There are 15 residues in the CDR3. V lost 3 bases, J lost 7 bases, and 6 bases stayed unmatched. CDR1 SNHLY and CDR2 FYNNEI come from the germline V gene.

This clone was picked up a small number of times. The chain couples TRBV5-1 to TRBJ2-1; 9 nucleotides agree with TRBD1. The CDR3 covers 14 residues. Per germline, CDR1 SGHRS and CDR2 YFSETQ. The V segment lost 5 bases and the J segment 8 bases; nucleotides outside the gene matches: 8. CDR3 sequence: CASRMGTGRDEQFF. The CDR3 DNA reads TGCGCCAGCAGGATGGGGACAGGGAGGGATGAGCAGTTCTTC.

This sequence joins TRBV4-1 and TRBJ1-4, with D unclear. Germline-derived CDR1 and CDR2 are MGHRA and YSYEKL. Trimming removed 4 bases at V and 10 bases at J, with 16 bases between. The CDR3 is 14 residues long. CDR3 in DNA: TGCGCCAGCAGCCCTAGCGTGGAGGGAAGAAAACTGTTTTTT. This encodes CASSPSVEGRKLFF.

The CDR3 loop reads CASSGAGPPNYGYTF. As DNA, the CDR3 is TGTGCCAGCAGCGGGGCCGGTCCCCCTAACTATGGCTACACCTTC. The chain recombines TRBV7-2 with TRBJ1-2, with D tentatively TRBD1 (5 bases). The CDR3 loop spans 15 amino acids. Looked up from germline, CDR1 is SGHTA and CDR2 is FQGNSA. Trimming shortened V by 5 bases and J by 0 bases, and 13 bases separated the two germline ends.

The table lists this clone with a count of one. The chain is built from TRBV10-3 and TRBJ1-1, with D possibly being TRBD1 (5 bases). Germline V gene sequence: CDR1 ENHRY, CDR2 SYGVKD. CDR3 length: 13 residues. V lost 6 bases to trimming and J lost 1 base, with 9 bases between them. For the CDR3, the DNA is TGTGCCATCAGAAAGGGGCAGAACACTGAAGCTTTCTTT. This sequence encodes CAIRKGQNTEAFF.

The V call is TRBV13, the J call TRBJ1-3; no clear D. V dropped 0 bases and J dropped 2 bases, with 8 bases sitting between them. Germline CDR1 and CDR2: PRHDT and FYEKMQ (reference sequence). The CDR3 has 15 amino acids. DNA of the CDR3: TGTGCCAGCAGCTTAGGGCTGCTACCTGGAAACACCATATATTTT. Its translation: CASSLGLLPGNTIYF.

The chain recombines TRBV5-8 with TRBJ2-5; D unresolved. Germline CDR1 reads SGHTS; CDR2 reads YDEGEE. The CDR3 length is 13 residues. The V and J ends lost 1 base and 1 base respectively, with 5 bases between them. CDR3 coding DNA: TGTGCCAGCAGCTTGTACTCCCAAGAGACCCAGTACTTC. Amino acid sequence: CASSLYSQETQYF.

The V and J genes are TRBV27 and TRBJ1-3; 7 bases are a match to TRBD1. Germline lookup yields CDR1 MNHEY and CDR2 SMNVEV (reference sequence). J gave up 1 base and V 6 bases, and 9 bases lay outside the gene matches. CDR3 length: 16 residues. The DNA of the CDR3 is TGTGCCAGCAGCGACAGACAGGGTCGGTCTGGAAACACCATATATTTT. As protein: CASSDRQGRSGNTIYF.

The CDR3 nucleotides read TGCAGCGTTGAAGGAGAAGAAGCTAACTATGGCTACACCTTC. It encodes CSVEGEEANYGYTF. The gene calls are TRBV29-1 and TRBJ1-2; no clear D. With 1 base removed from V and 0 bases from J, the gap between germline ends came to 9 bases. This CDR3 is built from 14 residues. Germline CDR1 is SQVTM and CDR2 is ANQGSEA.